Reported below is one TCR beta chain. Its antigen is unidentified. This sample was taken from a study of fetal regulatory T cell absence and autoimmunity. Findings and limits, study-wide: In IPEX syndrome, oligoclonal enrichment was read as supporting prenatal antigen-driven autoimmunity in the pancreas. Pancreas TCRs were oligoclonally enriched versus cord blood, some clones over 100-fold.

The repertoire was sequenced with immunoSEQ multiplex PCR; TCRdb's copy has only in-frame clones and lacks some. Seen here are more than 90,000 clones, about two thirds observed once, and the top ten hold roughly 2%. Germline loops: CDR1 LGHNA, CDR2 YSLEER. This CDR3 has 14 amino acids. The V end was cut by 1 base, the J end by 3 bases, with 9 bases between. This TCR was recovered from a male donor with IPEX syndrome. The sample was pancreas tissue. The J gene is TRBJ1-2, the V gene TRBV4-3, with D unresolved. CDR3 amino acids: CASSQATRYYGYTF. In DNA form, the CDR3 reads TGCGCCAGCAGCCAAGCAACGCGTTACTATGGCTACACCTTC.